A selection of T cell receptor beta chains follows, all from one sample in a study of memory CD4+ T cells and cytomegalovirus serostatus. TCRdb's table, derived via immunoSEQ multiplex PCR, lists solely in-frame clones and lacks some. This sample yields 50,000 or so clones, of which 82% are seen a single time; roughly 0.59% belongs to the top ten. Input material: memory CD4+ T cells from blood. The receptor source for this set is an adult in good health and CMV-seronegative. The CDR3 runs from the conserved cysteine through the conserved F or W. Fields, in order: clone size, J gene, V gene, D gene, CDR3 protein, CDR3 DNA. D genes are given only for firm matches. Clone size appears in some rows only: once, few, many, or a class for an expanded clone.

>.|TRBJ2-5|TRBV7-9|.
CASSLEGHQETQYF
TGTGCCAGCAGCTTAGAGGGCCACCAAGAGACCCAGTACTTC
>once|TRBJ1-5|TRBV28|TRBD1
CASSLLTGVVQPQHF
TGTGCCAGCAGTTTATTGACAGGGGTAGTACAGCCCCAGCATTTT
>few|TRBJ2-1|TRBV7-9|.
CASSRMEGHNEQFF
TGTGCCAGCAGCCGTATGGAGGGCCACAATGAGCAGTTCTTC
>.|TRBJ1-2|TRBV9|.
CASSEGGTPNYGYTF
TGTGCCAGCAGCGAAGGAGGGACACCTAACTATGGCTACACCTTC
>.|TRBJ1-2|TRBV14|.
CASSLRVWDYGYTF
TGTGCCAGCAGCCTCAGGGTTTGGGACTATGGCTACACCTTC
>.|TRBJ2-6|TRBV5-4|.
CASSLRTNSGANVLTF
TGTGCCAGCAGCTTGCGGACGAACTCTGGGGCCAACGTCCTGACTTTC
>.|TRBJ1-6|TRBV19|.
CATGTLNSPLHF
TGTGCAACCGGGACACTTAATTCACCCCTCCACTTT
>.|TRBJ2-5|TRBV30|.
CAWSPVGETQYF
TGTGCCTGGAGCCCAGTGGGAGAGACCCAGTACTTC
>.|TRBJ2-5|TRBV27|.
CASSLSSRGGTQYF
TGTGCCAGCAGTTTATCGTCACGGGGTGGGACCCAGTACTTC
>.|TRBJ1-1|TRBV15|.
CATSNKMGWDTEAFF
TGTGCCACCAGCAACAAGATGGGATGGGACACCGAAGCTTTCTTT
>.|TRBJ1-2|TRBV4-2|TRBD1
CASSPTRTGGRPYGYTF
TGTGCCAGCAGCCCGACCCGGACAGGGGGAAGACCATATGGCTACACCTTC
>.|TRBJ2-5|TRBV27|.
CASSSHVGNRGFGETQYF
TGTGCCAGCAGCTCGCACGTCGGCAATCGGGGGTTCGGAGAGACCCAGTACTTC
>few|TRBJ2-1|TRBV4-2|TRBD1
CASSQGAQGDEQFF
TGTGCCAGCAGCCAAGGGGCACAGGGGGATGAGCAGTTCTTC
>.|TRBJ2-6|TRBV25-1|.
CASRESGANVLTF
TGTGCCAGCAGGGAGTCTGGGGCCAACGTCCTGACTTTC
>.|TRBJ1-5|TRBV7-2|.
CASSLVFGGLNNQPQHF
TGTGCCAGCAGCTTAGTGTTCGGAGGGCTTAACAATCAGCCCCAGCATTTT
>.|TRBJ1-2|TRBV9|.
CASSVDRTLYGYTF
TGTGCCAGCAGCGTAGACAGGACGCTCTATGGCTACACCTTC
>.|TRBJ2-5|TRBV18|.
CASSPPVPRQETQYF
TGTGCCAGCTCACCGCCCGTCCCGCGGCAAGAGACCCAGTACTTC
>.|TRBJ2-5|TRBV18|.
CASSYQETQYF
TGTGCCAGCTCATACCAAGAGACCCAGTACTTC
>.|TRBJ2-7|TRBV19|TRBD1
CASSTTGTGGRSEQYF
TGTGCCAGTAGTACAACCGGGACAGGGGGCCGGAGCGAGCAGTACTTC
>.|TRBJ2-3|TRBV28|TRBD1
CASSLTGAGTDTQYF
TGTGCCAGCAGTTTAACAGGGGCGGGCACAGATACGCAGTATTTT
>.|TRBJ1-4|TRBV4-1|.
CASSPQGTGATNEKLFF
TGCGCCAGCAGCCCTCAGGGTACTGGTGCAACTAATGAAAAACTGTTTTTT
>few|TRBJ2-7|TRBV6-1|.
CASSEALQYRDNEQYF
TGTGCCAGCAGTGAAGCGCTTCAATACAGGGACAACGAGCAGTACTTC
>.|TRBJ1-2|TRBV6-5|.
CASAPGLFNNYGYTF
TGTGCCAGCGCCCCAGGTCTATTCAACAACTATGGCTACACCTTC
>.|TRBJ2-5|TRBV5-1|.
CASSLPLQGLETQYF
TGCGCCAGCAGCTTGCCCCTACAGGGTTTGGAGACCCAGTACTTC
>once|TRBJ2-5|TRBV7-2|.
CASNLGYQETQYF
TGTGCCAGCAACCTAGGGTACCAAGAGACCCAGTACTTC
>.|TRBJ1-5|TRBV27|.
CASSLSMSVQPQHF
TGTGCCAGCAGTTTATCGATGAGCGTCCAGCCCCAGCATTTT
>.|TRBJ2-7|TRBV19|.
CASSRGRELYEQYF
TGTGCCAGTAGTAGGGGCAGGGAGCTCTACGAGCAGTACTTC
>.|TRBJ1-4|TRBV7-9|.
CASSLTGGGEKLFF
TGTGCCAGCAGCTTGACGGGGGGAGGAGAAAAACTGTTTTTT
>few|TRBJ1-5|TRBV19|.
CASESWEGNQPQHF
TGTGCCAGTGAGTCTTGGGAAGGCAATCAGCCCCAGCATTTT
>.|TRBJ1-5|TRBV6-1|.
CASSEVDSQSNQPQHF
TGTGCCAGCAGTGAAGTGGATAGTCAGAGTAATCAGCCCCAGCATTTT
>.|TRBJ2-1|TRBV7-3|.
CASGVAGNEQFF
TGTGCCAGCGGGGTAGCCGGGAATGAGCAGTTCTTC
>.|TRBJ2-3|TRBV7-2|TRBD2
CASSLGTRPDTQYF
TGTGCCAGCAGCCTCGGGACTAGGCCAGATACGCAGTATTTT
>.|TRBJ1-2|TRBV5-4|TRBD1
CASSLDRVRANYGYTF
TGTGCCAGCAGCCTAGACAGGGTACGGGCTAACTATGGCTACACCTTC
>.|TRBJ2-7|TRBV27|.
CASSDDFGGTGYEQYF
TGTGCCAGCAGTGACGACTTCGGGGGAACTGGATACGAGCAGTACTTC
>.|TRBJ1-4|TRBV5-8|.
CASSLDSRYNEKLFF
TGTGCCAGCAGCTTGGACAGCAGATATAATGAAAAACTGTTTTTT
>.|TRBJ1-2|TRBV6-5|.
CASSPGQTINYGYTF
TGTGCCAGCAGCCCCGGCCAGACGATTAACTATGGCTACACCTTC
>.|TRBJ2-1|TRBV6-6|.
CASSAVRQAHDNEQFF
TGTGCCAGCAGTGCCGTTCGACAGGCCCATGACAATGAGCAGTTCTTC
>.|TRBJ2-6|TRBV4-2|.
CASSQGSGSSSGANVLTF
TGTGCCAGCAGCCAAGGATCAGGGTCAAGCTCTGGGGCCAACGTCCTGACTTTC
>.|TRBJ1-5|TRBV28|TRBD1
CASSRDRNQPQHF
TGTGCCAGCAGTCGGGACAGAAATCAGCCCCAGCATTTT
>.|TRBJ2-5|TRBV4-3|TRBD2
CASSQDLAGGPPQETQYF
TGCGCCAGCAGCCAAGATTTAGCGGGGGGTCCCCCTCAAGAGACCCAGTACTTC
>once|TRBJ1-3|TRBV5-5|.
CASSLVPGNTIYF
TGTGCCAGCAGCTTGGTGCCAGGAAACACCATATATTTT
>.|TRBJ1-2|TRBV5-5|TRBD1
CASSLRDRVPYGYTF
TGTGCCAGCAGCCTACGGGACAGAGTTCCTTATGGCTACACCTTC
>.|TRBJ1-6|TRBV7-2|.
CASSLALGGSYNSPLHF
TGTGCCAGCAGCTTAGCACTGGGGGGCTCCTATAATTCACCCCTCCACTTT
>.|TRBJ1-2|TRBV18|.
CASSRDNKANYGYTF
TGTGCCAGCTCACGGGACAACAAGGCTAACTATGGCTACACCTTC
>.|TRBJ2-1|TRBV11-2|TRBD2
CASSLIVSGGYNEQFF
TGTGCCAGCAGCTTAATCGTCAGCGGGGGTTACAATGAGCAGTTCTTC
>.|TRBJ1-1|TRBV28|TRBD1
CASWGQGFTEAFF
TGTGCCAGCTGGGGACAGGGGTTCACTGAAGCTTTCTTT
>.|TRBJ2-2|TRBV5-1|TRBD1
CASSMGQYGTGELFF
TGCGCCAGCAGCATGGGACAGTATGGGACCGGGGAGCTGTTTTTT
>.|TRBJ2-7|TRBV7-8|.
CASSKQGMIPTEQYF
TGTGCCAGCAGCAAGCAAGGGATGATACCAACCGAGCAGTACTTC
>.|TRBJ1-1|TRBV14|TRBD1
CASSQKRGGGIEAFF
TGTGCCAGCAGCCAGAAGAGAGGGGGCGGGATTGAAGCTTTCTTT
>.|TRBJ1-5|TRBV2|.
CASSERVSNQPQHF
TGTGCCAGCAGTGAAAGGGTCTCTAATCAGCCCCAGCATTTT
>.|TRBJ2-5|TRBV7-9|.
CASSLLGAEQETQYF
TGTGCCAGCAGCTTATTGGGGGCCGAACAAGAGACCCAGTACTTC
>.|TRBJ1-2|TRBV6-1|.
CASSETKSYYGYTF
TGTGCCAGCAGTGAAACGAAGAGCTACTATGGCTACACCTTC
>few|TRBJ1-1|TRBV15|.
CATKGVPNPEAFF
TGTGCCACCAAGGGAGTCCCGAACCCTGAAGCTTTCTTT
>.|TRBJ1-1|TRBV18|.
CASSPGSNTEAFF
TGTGCCAGCTCACCCGGTTCGAACACTGAAGCTTTCTTT
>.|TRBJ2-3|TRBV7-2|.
CASSLIWTDTQYF
TGTGCCAGCAGCTTAATCTGGACTGATACGCAGTATTTT
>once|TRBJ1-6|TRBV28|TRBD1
CASKGTANSPLHF
TGTGCCAGCAAGGGGACAGCTAATTCACCCCTCCACTTT
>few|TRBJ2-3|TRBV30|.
CAWSLGIGDTQYF
TGTGCCTGGAGTTTAGGGATCGGTGATACGCAGTATTTT
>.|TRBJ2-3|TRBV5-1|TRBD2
CASSSTSTSGGLPRDTQYF
TGCGCCAGCAGTTCCACATCGACTAGCGGGGGGCTCCCCCGAGATACGCAGTATTTT
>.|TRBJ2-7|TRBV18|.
CASSPVEGSNEQYF
TGTGCCAGCTCACCAGTAGAAGGCAGCAACGAGCAGTACTTC